This T cell receptor (beta chain) was found in a study of graft-versus-host responses after intestinal transplantation. Across the whole study: Once they had received anti-thymocyte globulin induction, all recipients took tacrolimus and steroids for approximately three years.

The assay was immunoSEQ multiplex PCR, and TCRdb's table has in-frame clones only and misses some. The sample contains 85,000 to 90,000 clones, about nine tenths of which appear only once. Study observations and caveats: Maximum circulating GvH clone levels tracked with early post-transplant HvG decreases. Subjects displaying graft-donor T cell macrochimerism possessed elevated graft-versus-host to host-versus-graft clonal ratios inside allografts.

As for this clone: What it binds is unknown. One junction end does not reproduce the germline sequence, and a read error may be involved.

The CDR3 runs to 15 residues. CDR1 and CDR2 (germline): SGHTA, FQGNSA. Sequenced material: unstimulated CD4+ T cells sorted from spleen or lymph node cells, taken before intestinal transplant. This clonotype was sampled from a human donor who received an intestinal transplant. The V gene is TRBV7-2, the J gene TRBJ2-1, with D maybe TRBD1 (6 bases). The CDR3 region has the DNA TGTGCCAGCAGTTTAGACAGGAAGTACTACAATGAGCAGTTCTTC. This gives the protein CASSLDRKYYNEQFF.